This T cell receptor beta chain was found in a study of cytomegalovirus exposure and HLA in healthy donors. Study conclusions and caveats: Sequencing depth across donors, presence/absence analyses assumed, was roughly uniform.

13 Jbeta primers and 60 Vbeta primers were used for the PCR. Method: immunoSEQ multiplex PCR; TCRdb's copy keeps in-frame clones and lacks some. This sample has some 130,000 clones, with 65% to 80% found just once. The V gene's germline CDR1 is KGHSH and CDR2 LQKENI. The CDR3 spans 16 residues. J was trimmed by 4 bases and V by 5 bases; bases with no gene match: 9. Regarding this clone: The antigen is undetermined.

This sequence originates from a human donor in good health. The specimen was PBMCs. The rearrangement joins TRBV18 to TRBJ2-1, with 9 bases fitting TRBD1. CDR3 loop: CASSTGPGQGYNEQFF. The CDR3 nucleotides read TGTGCCAGCTCAACTGGACCGGGACAGGGATACAATGAGCAGTTCTTC. The variable domain in full, completed from reference TRBV18 and TRBJ2-1, reads NAGVMQNPRHLVRRRGQEARLRCSPMKGHSHVYWYRQLPEEGLKFMVYLQKENIIDESGMPKERFSAEFPKEGPSILRIQQVVRGDSAAYFCASSTGPGQGYNEQFFGPGTRLTVL.